This TCR beta chain was obtained from a study of CD8+CD57+ T cells in acquired aplastic anemia. This clonotype was seen many times. This CDR3 is 15 amino acids long. Germline CDR1 LNHDA, CDR2 SQIVND (reference sequence). V lost 5 bases, J lost 0 bases, and 11 bases lay in between. Patients sequenced had flow cytometry evidence of CD8+CD57+ cell expansion. According to the study, genomic DNA was the template for TCR beta VDJ and CDR3 profiling. TCRdb re-called the reads with MiXCR, one entry per CDR3 protein. The sample records around 200,000 distinct CDR3 sequences, approximately 48% being singletons. Sequenced: sorted CD4+, CD8+, or CD8+CD57+ T cells (not recorded which) from PBMCs. The receptor was derived from a human donor with aplastic anemia. The chain has TRBV19 and TRBJ1-3; the D is unclear. The CDR3 nucleotides read TGTGCCAGTAGTTCTCTCTCTCCCTCTGGAAACACCATATATTTT. The encoded protein is CASSSLSPSGNTIYF.